What follows is one T cell receptor (beta chain) and its context. Antigen: not known. These data come from a study of cytomegalovirus exposure and HLA in healthy donors. Study conclusions and caveats: Previously analyzed data showed that most TCR beta V segments were productive at a frequency of about 87% or about 30%.

The CDR3 is made up of 14 amino acids. Trimming removed 2 bases from V and 8 bases from J, with 15 bases in between. Germline V lookup: CDR1 MGHDK, CDR2 SYGVNS. The PCR made use of 60 Vbeta and 13 Jbeta primers. The table came from immunoSEQ multiplex PCR; TCRdb's copy has only in-frame clones and leaves some out. Found here are under 150,000 clones, around 85% of them singletons; the top ten hold about 6.7%. This receptor was obtained from a woman younger than 45 in good health and CMV-seropositive. This chain joins TRBV25-1 and TRBJ1-2; possible D gene TRBD1, 6 bases. The material sequenced was PBMCs. The CDR3 region is CASSEGGEGNGYTF. Written as DNA, the CDR3 is TGTGCCAGCAGTGAAGGGGGCGAAGGGAACGGCTACACCTTC.